The 9 T cell receptor beta chains in this list originate from one sample, sequenced in a study of beta chain features in type 1 diabetes. These receptors' targets are unknown. Study-wide results and caveats: Moderate but significant shortening of TCRB CDR3s was recorded in all four CD4+ subsets from Type 1 diabetes patients.

Since all of the isolated RNA was reverse transcribed, expressed TCRB transcripts were what got sequenced. Assay: immunoSEQ multiplex PCR; the TCRdb copy retains only in-frame clones and omits some. This sample has around 650,000 clones, with around 12% found just once. What was sequenced was naive CD4+ T cells from blood. Every receptor here comes from a man between 25 and 39 years old with type 1 diabetes.

The chain is built from TRBV25-1 and TRBJ1-2; no firm D call. Trimming stripped 3 bases from V and 2 bases from J, with 10 bases between. This CDR3 spans 14 amino acids. Germline CDR1 is MGHDK and CDR2 is SYGVNS. The CDR3 coding sequence is TGTGCCAGCAGTGATAGGACGGGAAACTATGGCTACACCTTC. It specifies CASSDRTGNYGYTF.

Only a few counts were recorded for this clone. V usage is TRBV25-1 and J usage is TRBJ1-5; D perhaps matches TRBD1 (5 bases). The germline gives CDR1 MGHDK, CDR2 SYGVNS. The CDR3 totals 15 residues. The V end was cut by 0 bases, the J end by 5 bases, with 11 bases between. The chain's CDR3 is CASSEYGGRDQPQHF. In DNA, the CDR3 is TGTGCCAGCAGTGAATACGGGGGACGAGATCAGCCCCAGCATTTT.

The genes are TRBV7-9 and TRBJ2-5, with 9 positions matching TRBD1. V lost 3 bases, J lost 5 bases, and 7 bases stayed unmatched. The CDR3 consists of 15 residues. The V gene's germline CDR1 is SEHNR and CDR2 FQNEAQ (reference sequence). The CDR3 bases are TGTGCCAGCAGCTTCCCCGGGACAGGGTGGGAGACCCAGTACTTC. Encoded protein: CASSFPGTGWETQYF.

The rearrangement joins TRBV5-1 to TRBJ2-2; D possibly corresponds to TRBD1 (5 bases). Germline V gene lookup returns CDR1 SGHRS and CDR2 YFSETQ. The V end lost 0 bases, the J end lost 6 bases, and 12 bases lay between the germline ends. CDR3 length: 15 residues. CDR3 sequence (DNA): TGCGCCAGCAGCTTGGGAGGCAGGGCCGCCGGGGAGCTGTTTTTT. As protein: CASSLGGRAAGELFF.

This clone was counted a few times. V and J are TRBV7-2 and TRBJ2-4, with D uncertain. CDR3 size: 15 residues. Germline V gene sequence: CDR1 SGHTA, CDR2 FQGNSA. V dropped 4 bases and J dropped 7 bases, with 17 bases sitting between them. CDR3 sequence: CASSSTSEERNIQYF. For the CDR3, the DNA is TGTGCCAGCAGCTCCACAAGCGAGGAAAGGAACATTCAGTACTTC.

There are a few counts of this clone. The V and J genes are TRBV20-1 and TRBJ2-7; D is ambiguous. Germline lookup yields CDR1 DFQATT and CDR2 SNEGSKA (reference sequence). The CDR3 has 11 amino acids. Between the trimmed V and J ends, which lost 4 bases and 6 bases, there was a span of 10 bases. The CDR3 loop is CSAKLLREQYF. DNA for the CDR3: TGCAGTGCTAAACTCCTGCGCGAGCAGTACTTC.

Concerning this clone itself: Additional DNA sequences in this sample encode the identical CDR3. This rearrangement joins TRBV5-1 to TRBJ2-7; the match to TRBD1 covers 9 bases. CDR3 size: 15 residues. Germline lookup yields CDR1 SGHRS and CDR2 YFSETQ. V shed 4 bases and J 0 bases; nucleotides not matched to a gene: 5. The CDR3 bases are TGCGCCAGCAGCCCGGGACAGGGTAGCTCCTACGAGCAGTACTTC. This codes for CASSPGQGSSYEQYF.

This chain connects TRBV5-1 to TRBJ1-2, with a weak D call TRBD1 (6 bases). V lost 4 bases and J lost 6, with 22 bases in between. Germline-derived CDR1 and CDR2 are SGHRS and YFSETQ. The CDR3 spans 16 residues. The CDR3 DNA reads TGCGCCAGCAGCGGGGGCCCGGGACTCCAGGACGATGGCTACACCTTC. Protein: CASSGGPGLQDDGYTF.

The genes are TRBV28 and TRBJ2-1, with D uncertain. This CDR3 is 11 amino acids long. The germline V gene encodes CDR1 MDHEN and CDR2 SYDVKM. CDR3 region: CGYRLRDEQFF. The CDR3 DNA follows: TGTGGCTACCGCCTTAGAGATGAGCAGTTCTTC.